The rows below give T cell receptor beta chains drawn from one sample of a study of CD8+ T cells in alopecia areata. The table came from immunoSEQ multiplex PCR; TCRdb's copy has only in-frame clones and leaves some out. The sample contains about 97,000 clones, 35% to 45% of which appear only once. The sample taken for sequencing was CD4+ T cells sorted from blood. These receptors all stem from a human donor with alopecia areata. Both conserved end residues are part of each CDR3. Fields, in order: D gene, J gene, V gene, clone size, CDR3 DNA, CDR3 protein. A D gene is named only where the DNA matches it firmly. Not every row has a clone size; where given, it reads once, few, many or a size class.

TRBD1,TRBJ2-7,TRBV19,NA,TGTGCCAGTAGCCGCTCCGGGACAGCAATCTACGAGCAGTACTTC,CASSRSGTAIYEQYF
TRBD1,TRBJ1-1,TRBV2,NA,TGTGCCAGCGGACTCCGGGACAGGGGTGAGATGAACACTGAAGCTTTCTTT,CASGLRDRGEMNTEAFF
NA,TRBJ2-7,TRBV18,NA,TGTGCCAGCTCACCACGTCGTTCGGCCCAGGGGGGCGAGCAGTACTTC,CASSPRRSAQGGEQYF
TRBD1,TRBJ1-5,TRBV18,few,TGTGCCAGCTCACCGGTAGGACAGGGGGGATCATCCCAGCATTTT,CASSPVGQGGSSQHF
NA,TRBJ1-4,TRBV4-1,few,TGCGCCAGCAGCCACCCCGGGCAGTGGATAAATGAAAAACTGTTTTTT,CASSHPGQWINEKLFF
NA,TRBJ2-7,TRBV5-6,NA,TGTGCCAGCAGCCGGGGCGGAGGTTCCTACGAGCAGTACTTC,CASSRGGGSYEQYF
NA,TRBJ1-5,TRBV7-2,many,TGTGCCAGCAGCACAGGGAGTATCAATCAGCCCCAGCATTTT,CASSTGSINQPQHF
NA,TRBJ1-3,TRBV18,NA,TGTGCCAGCTCACCACAGGGAAGCTCTGGAAACACCATATATTTT,CASSPQGSSGNTIYF
NA,TRBJ2-7,TRBV6-1,few,TGTGCCAGCACCAAAGACAGATCAGGCGAGCAGTACTTC,CASTKDRSGEQYF
NA,TRBJ1-1,TRBV5-4,NA,TGTGCCAGCAGGTACTGGGGCATGGGGACTGAAGCTTTCTTT,CASRYWGMGTEAFF
TRBD1,TRBJ2-5,TRBV25-1,few,TGTGCCAGCAGTGGGTACGGACAGGGGGACGAGACCCAGTACTTC,CASSGYGQGDETQYF
NA,TRBJ2-7,TRBV6-5,NA,TGTGCCAGCAGTCGGTCCTACGAGCAGTACTTC,CASSRSYEQYF
NA,TRBJ1-2,TRBV2,NA,TGTGCCAGCAGTGAACGGGGGACCTCAGCCTATGGCTACACCTTC,CASSERGTSAYGYTF
NA,TRBJ2-6,TRBV5-1,few,TGCGCCAGCAGCGGATACAGGCGCAGTTTGACCTCTGGGGCCAACGTCCTGACTTTC,CASSGYRRSLTSGANVLTF
NA,TRBJ2-1,TRBV4-3,NA,TGCGCCAGCAACCGGGGAGGTCGTAGCAATGAGCAGTTCTTC,CASNRGGRSNEQFF
TRBD1,TRBJ1-5,TRBV9,NA,TGTGCCAGCAGCGTAGTGAGGGACAGGTATAGCAATCAGCCCCAGCATTTT,CASSVVRDRYSNQPQHF
NA,TRBJ1-5,TRBV15,NA,TGTGCCACCAGCGCGGGGTTTAGCAATCAGCCCCAGCATTTT,CATSAGFSNQPQHF
TRBD1,TRBJ2-7,TRBV29-1,few,TGCAGCGTTGACCTCCCACTCGGGACAGGGGGAGATTACGAGCAGTACTTC,CSVDLPLGTGGDYEQYF
NA,TRBJ2-1,TRBV10-2,NA,TGCGCCACCCTGGCTCTTTCCTACAATGAGCAGTTCTTC,CATLALSYNEQFF
TRBD1,TRBJ2-7,TRBV7-9,NA,TGTGCCAGCAGCTGGTACCCTATGGACAGGGCACACGAGCAGTACTTC,CASSWYPMDRAHEQYF
NA,TRBJ1-1,TRBV5-1,once,TGCGCCAGCAGCTTGAGAGGGCCGGCGAACACTGAAGCTTTCTTT,CASSLRGPANTEAFF
NA,TRBJ2-2,TRBV5-1,NA,TGCGCCAGCAGCCGGGATACCACCGGGGAGCTGTTTTTT,CASSRDTTGELFF
NA,TRBJ1-5,TRBV29-1,few,TGCAGCGCCCCGGGACGGGGGCTCCGGCCTCAGCCCCAGCATTTT,CSAPGRGLRPQPQHF
NA,TRBJ2-1,TRBV9,few,TGTGCCAGCAGCGTAGGACTAGGAGGCTACAATGAGCAGTTCTTC,CASSVGLGGYNEQFF
NA,TRBJ2-2,TRBV5-1,NA,TGCGCCAGCAGCTTGGCCATGGACTCCGGGGAGCTGTTTTTT,CASSLAMDSGELFF
TRBD2,TRBJ2-5,TRBV6-6,NA,TGTGCCAGCAGTACTAGCGGGAGGGCCCGAGAGACCCAGTACTTC,CASSTSGRARETQYF
NA,TRBJ2-7,TRBV18,few,TGTGCCAGCTCTGAGGGGGGACCTACCTACGAGCAGTACTTC,CASSEGGPTYEQYF
NA,TRBJ1-5,TRBV2,NA,TGTGCCAGCAGAGAAGGCAGGGTTGGGCAGCCCCAGCATTTT,CASREGRVGQPQHF
NA,TRBJ2-3,TRBV5-4,NA,TGTGCCAGCAGTCCTTCCGGTCGCGGGGATACGCAGTATTTT,CASSPSGRGDTQYF
NA,TRBJ2-6,TRBV5-1,NA,TGCGCCAGCAGCTTTGTGTACGCCGACTCTGGGGCCAACGTCCTGACTTTC,CASSFVYADSGANVLTF
NA,TRBJ1-5,TRBV7-2,few,TGTGCCAGCAGCTCACAAGGGGTCGAACAGCCCCAGCATTTT,CASSSQGVEQPQHF
NA,TRBJ1-5,TRBV7-9,few,TGTGCCAGCAGCCGAACGGGGGAGATGGGCAATCAGCCCCAGCATTTT,CASSRTGEMGNQPQHF
NA,TRBJ2-1,TRBV28,NA,TGTGCCAGCAGAGCCCACGCGGGGAACTCCTACAATGAGCAGTTCTTC,CASRAHAGNSYNEQFF
TRBD1,TRBJ2-3,TRBV6-5,NA,TGTGCCAGTTTGGACAGGGCCAGCACAGATACGCAGTATTTT,CASLDRASTDTQYF
NA,TRBJ1-5,TRBV2,NA,TGTGCCAGCAGTGAATCTAACAGGGCTTTCAATCAGCCCCAGCATTTT,CASSESNRAFNQPQHF
NA,TRBJ1-6,TRBV30,NA,TGTGCCTGGAGTGACCAAACAGGGATTAATTCACCCCTCCACTTT,CAWSDQTGINSPLHF
TRBD1,TRBJ2-5,TRBV5-1,NA,TGCGCCAGCAGCCCGGGGACAGGGGGAACGGGGACCCAGTACTTC,CASSPGTGGTGTQYF